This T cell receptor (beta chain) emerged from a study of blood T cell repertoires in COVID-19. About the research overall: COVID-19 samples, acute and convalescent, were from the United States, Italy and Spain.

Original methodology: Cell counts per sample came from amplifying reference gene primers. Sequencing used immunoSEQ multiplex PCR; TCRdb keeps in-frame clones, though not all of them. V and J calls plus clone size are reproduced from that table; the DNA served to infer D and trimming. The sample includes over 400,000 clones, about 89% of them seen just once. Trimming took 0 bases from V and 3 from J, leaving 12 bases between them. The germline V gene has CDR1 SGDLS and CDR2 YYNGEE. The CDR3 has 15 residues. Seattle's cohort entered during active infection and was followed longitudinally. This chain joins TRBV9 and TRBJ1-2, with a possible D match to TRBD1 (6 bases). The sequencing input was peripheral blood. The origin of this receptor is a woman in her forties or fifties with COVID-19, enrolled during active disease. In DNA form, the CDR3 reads TGTGCCAGCAGCGTAGGAAGCAGGGGAGACTATGGCTACACCTTC. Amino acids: CASSVGSRGDYGYTF.